These 22 T cell receptor beta chains were sequenced from one sample in a study of blood T cell repertoires in COVID-19. Profiling relied on immunoSEQ multiplex PCR, and the TCRdb table lists in-frame clones only, not all of them. The table includes around 150,000 clones, around 87% detected once. The sequencing sample was made of peripheral blood. Receptor source: a woman in her sixties or seventies with COVID-19, enrolled during active disease.

The chain carries TRBV6-5 and TRBJ2-7; D might be TRBD2 (6 bases). Germline lookup yields CDR1 MNHEY and CDR2 SVGAGI. This CDR3 contains 13 residues. The germline V and J ends were trimmed by 9 bases and 2 bases, with 14 bases remaining between them. CDR3: CASSRDFAYEQYF. CDR3 coding DNA: TGTGCCAGTAGCCGGGACTTCGCCTACGAGCAGTACTTC.

The chain links TRBV18 to TRBJ2-7; possibly TRBD1 for D (5 bases). Trimming left V 6 bases short and J 4 bases short, with 13 bases between. There are 13 residues in the CDR3. In germline, CDR1 is KGHSH, CDR2 LQKENI. The CDR3 sequence is CASSPAREYEQYF. DNA for the CDR3: TGTGCCAGCTCCCCTGCCAGGGAATACGAGCAGTACTTC.

The V gene is TRBV6-5, the J gene TRBJ1-6; TRBD1 matches 7 bases. There are 14 residues in the CDR3. Per germline, CDR1 MNHEY and CDR2 SVGAGI. With V trimmed by 2 bases and J by 8 bases, 3 bases remained unmatched. The CDR3 DNA follows: TGTGCCAGCAGTTACGGGACAGCTTATTCACCCCTCCACTTT. Translated: CASSYGTAYSPLHF.

The chain couples TRBV10-3 to TRBJ1-1, with D unresolved. The CDR3 sequence is 13 residues long. The V end was cut by 7 bases, the J end by 7 bases, with 16 bases between. The V gene's germline CDR1 is ENHRY and CDR2 SYGVKD. The CDR3 loop is CAIKQRGTDEAFF. Written as DNA, the CDR3 is TGTGCCATCAAACAACGGGGAACAGATGAAGCTTTCTTT.

The chain joins TRBV6-5 to TRBJ2-5; D unclear. Trimming left V 10 bases short and J 4 bases short, with 16 bases between. The CDR3 has 13 residues. From germline, CDR1 is MNHEY and CDR2 SVGAGI. CDR3 loop: CAIRVAPRETQYF. CDR3 bases: TGTGCCATCCGGGTGGCCCCCCGAGAGACCCAGTACTTC.

This clone was found once. The rearrangement joins TRBV3-1 (or the pseudogene TRBV3-2) to TRBJ2-3; weak D call: TRBD1 (5 bases). Germline V gives CDR1 LGHDT, CDR2 YNNKEL (reference sequence). CDR3 size: 15 residues. Trimming took 6 bases from V and 1 from J, leaving 14 bases between them. CDR3 bases: TGTGCCAGCAGGAAATTGGGGCTAGGCACAGATACGCAGTATTTT. It codes for CASRKLGLGTDTQYF.

The chain is built from TRBV7-9 and TRBJ1-5; 10 nucleotides match TRBD1. CDR1 and CDR2 from the germline V gene are SEHNR and FQNEAQ (reference sequence). After removal of 5 bases from V and 6 bases from J, the junction contained 7 bases not matched to a gene. There are 15 residues in the CDR3. The CDR3 nucleotides read TGTGCCAGCAGCCCAGGACAGGGGGAGGGTCAGCCCCAGCATTTT. It is translated as CASSPGQGEGQPQHF. The full variable domain, its missing parts supplied by reference TRBV7-9 and TRBJ1-5, is DTGVSQNPRHKITKRGQNVTFRCDPISEHNRLYWYRQTLGQGPEFLTYFQNEAQLEKSRLLSDRFSAERPKGSFSTLEIQRTEQGDSAMYLCASSPGQGEGQPQHFGDGTRLSIL.

The J gene is TRBJ1-2, the V gene TRBV28; TRBD1 matches 7 bases. The junction had 13 bases not matched to a gene; V was cut back by 10 bases and J by 8 bases. Per the germline V gene, CDR1 is MDHEN and CDR2 is SYDVKM. This CDR3 has 13 amino acids. The CDR3 nucleotides read TGTGCCACCGAAACAGGGGCGTTGGGGGGCTACACCTTC. This sequence encodes CATETGALGGYTF.

In DNA form, the CDR3 reads TGTGCCAGCAGTTACTATCTGACTAGCCGCACCGGGGAGCTGTTTTTT. Encoded protein: CASSYYLTSRTGELFF. The chain combines TRBV6-5 with TRBJ2-2, with 7 bases lining up with TRBD2. The germline V gene has CDR1 MNHEY and CDR2 SVGAGI. The CDR3 is made up of 16 amino acids. J gave up 4 bases and V 1 base, and 6 bases lay outside the gene matches.

The rearrangement uses TRBV6-5 and TRBJ1-4; TRBD1 matches 11 bases. CDR1 and CDR2 (germline): MNHEY, SVGAGI. This CDR3 has 13 amino acids. J was trimmed by 8 bases and V by 6 bases; bases with no gene match: 2. Here the CDR3 DNA reads TGTGCCAGCAGGGGGACAGGGGGAGAAAAACTGTTTTTT. Protein sequence: CASRGTGGEKLFF.

This clone was seen once. The chain joins TRBV10-3 to TRBJ1-5, with 7 nucleotides matching TRBD1. The CDR3 totals 17 residues. J gave up 4 bases and V 6 bases, and 15 bases lay outside the gene matches. The germline V gene encodes CDR1 ENHRY and CDR2 SYGVKD. CDR3 residues: CAIRDHRGTTVNQPQHF. The CDR3 DNA reads TGTGCCATCAGGGATCACAGGGGAACAACCGTGAATCAGCCCCAGCATTTT.

The table lists this clone with a few counts. CDR3 amino acids: CASTTPGPLKEQYF. As DNA, the CDR3 is TGTGCCAGCACCACCCCTGGGCCACTCAAGGAGCAGTACTTC. The V gene is TRBV27, the J gene TRBJ2-7; D ambiguous. Deletions cut 7 bases from V and 7 bases from J, with 20 bases between. This CDR3 has 14 residues. The germline gives CDR1 MNHEY, CDR2 SMNVEV (reference sequence).

V and J are TRBV27 and TRBJ2-7; 7 bases are shared with TRBD1. Looked up from germline, CDR1 is MNHEY and CDR2 is SMNVEV (reference sequence). The CDR3 totals 14 residues. The J segment lost 3 bases and the V segment lost 6 bases, leaving 8 bases of the junction unmatched. For the CDR3, the DNA is TGTGCCAGCAGGTCAGGGGGTTCCTTCTACGAGCAGTACTTC. This codes for CASRSGGSFYEQYF.

The chain uses TRBV5-1 and TRBJ2-2, with 9 nucleotides matching TRBD2. J lost 8 bases, V lost 0 bases, and 11 bases had no gene match. Looked up from germline, CDR1 is SGHRS and CDR2 is YFSETQ. This CDR3 is 17 amino acids long. The CDR3 loop reads CASSLELAGGPGGELFF. CDR3 nucleotide sequence: TGCGCCAGCAGCTTGGAACTCGCGGGGGGGCCAGGAGGGGAGCTGTTTTTT.

The chain uses TRBV9 and TRBJ1-2; D perhaps matches TRBD1 (5 bases). Trimming left V 4 bases short and J 4 bases short, with 17 bases between. CDR1 and CDR2 (germline): SGDLS, YYNGEE. The CDR3 contains 15 residues. CDR3 sequence (DNA): TGTGCCAGCAGCCCCCGAGCAGGGCCGGGCTATGGCTACACCTTC. Its translation: CASSPRAGPGYGYTF.

The chain uses TRBV4-2 and TRBJ1-1; TRBD1 agrees at 7 bases. Per the germline V gene, CDR1 is LGHNA and CDR2 is YNFKEQ. The CDR3 sequence is 15 residues long. Unmatched junction bases numbered 8, after V lost 2 bases and J lost 5 bases. CDR3 protein: CASSQPRQGLTEAFF. The CDR3, as DNA: TGTGCCAGCAGCCAACCAAGACAGGGATTAACTGAAGCTTTCTTT.

The V call is TRBV30, the J call TRBJ1-5; no firm D call. This CDR3 has 14 amino acids. Germline assignment: CDR1 GTSNPN and CDR2 SVGIG (reference sequence). Trimming took 2 bases from V and 7 from J, leaving 15 bases between them. The CDR3 nucleotides read TGTGCCTGGAGTCCGAAAAGAAACGGGCAGCCCCAGCATTTT. Translation gives CAWSPKRNGQPQHF.

The V gene is TRBV29-1, the J gene TRBJ2-7; 10 nucleotides agree with TRBD1. Germline V gene sequence: CDR1 SQVTM, CDR2 ANQGSEA. The CDR3 sequence is 16 residues long. V was clipped by 5 bases and J by 0 bases; unmatched bases: 10. The CDR3 reads CSVHATGTGVSYEQYF. In DNA, the CDR3 is TGCAGCGTTCATGCTACCGGGACAGGGGTCTCCTACGAGCAGTACTTC.

In nucleotides, the CDR3 is TGCGCCAGCAGCTTGGTTGGCAGAACCGATCAAGAGACCCAGTACTTC. Translation gives CASSLVGRTDQETQYF. This sequence joins TRBV5-1 and TRBJ2-5; D remains unclear. Germline lookup yields CDR1 SGHRS and CDR2 YFSETQ. CDR3 length equals 16 residues. The germline V and J ends were trimmed by 0 bases and 2 bases, with 14 bases remaining between them.

The chain employs TRBV18 and TRBJ1-4, with 7 bases fitting TRBD1. The junction had 11 bases not matched to a gene; V was cut back by 3 bases and J by 7 bases. CDR1 is KGHSH, CDR2 LQKENI, per germline. The CDR3 covers 16 residues. The CDR3 region has the DNA TGTGCCAGCTCACCTACAACAGGGGAGAGTCGTGAAAAACTGTTTTTT. Translating gives CASSPTTGESREKLFF.

The rearrangement uses TRBV30 and TRBJ1-6; TRBD1 matches at 8 bases. CDR3 length: 20 amino acids. Trimming at V came to 2 bases and at J to 0 bases, leaving 15 bases not matched to a gene. Per the germline V gene, CDR1 is GTSNPN and CDR2 is SVGIG (reference sequence). CDR3: CAWSRHRQTGGSSYNSPLHF. CDR3 bases: TGTGCCTGGAGTCGCCACAGACAAACAGGGGGAAGCTCCTATAATTCACCCCTCCACTTT.

This clone was detected once. This chain joins TRBV9 and TRBJ2-3; TRBD2 aligns across 10 bases. The CDR3 contains 17 residues. V gave up 3 bases and J gave up 1 base; unmatched junction bases: 8. The V gene's germline CDR1 is SGDLS and CDR2 YYNGEE. CDR3 in amino acids: CASSATKRGGRTDTQYF. The CDR3 nucleotides read TGTGCCAGCAGCGCCACGAAGCGGGGGGGCCGCACAGATACGCAGTATTTT.